In this sample, the clone carrying this TCR beta chain turned up a few times. Trimming pared 8 bases from V and 7 bases from J, leaving 11 bases between. CDR1 and CDR2 from the germline V gene are LNHDA and SQIVND (reference sequence). The CDR3 runs 12 residues. These data come from a study of blood T cells in healthy people across ages. On the study more broadly: T cells yielded about one barcoded beta molecule per two cells through template switching.

Together with a sample-barcoded 5' primer, a J-beta primer mix was included in a second PCR lasting roughly 6 to 12 cycles. TCRdb itself ran the 5' RACE reads through MiXCR, one entry per CDR3 protein. Of around 1,000,000 distinct CDR3 sequences listed, about 23% are singletons. These data also featured in a second study, about T cells of mothers and their children.

Input material: blood. The origin of this receptor is a girl aged 2 to 10 in good health. The chain employs TRBV19 and TRBJ1-4, with D maybe TRBD1 (5 bases). The CDR3 is CASRGAVEKLFF. The CDR3 DNA reads as TGTGCCAGTCGTGGGGCGGTTGAAAAACTGTTTTTT.